Sequencing of this TCR beta chain was carried out in a study of OX40 agonist ivuxolimab in advanced cancers. Whole-study results and caveats: Clones of CD4+ and CD8+ blood T cells grew by week 6 at doses of 0.1 to 3.0 mg/kg. Among the least clonally expanded were partial responders at 0.1-3.0 mg/kg.

Libraries were prepared by immunoSEQ multiplex PCR; TCRdb keeps only in-frame clonotypes and omits some of them. The sample holds about 98,000 clones, around nine tenths seen once. With respect to this clone: Its antigen is as yet unknown.

The germline gives CDR1 LGHNA, CDR2 YNFKEQ. The CDR3 is 18 amino acids. V was pared by 4 bases and J by 9 bases, with 14 bases of the junction left unmatched. This clonotype was obtained from an adult with an advanced solid tumor such as melanoma, head and neck, liver or kidney cancer. The chain links TRBV4-2 to TRBJ2-1, with 14 bases fitting TRBD2. Specimen: CD4+ or CD8+ T cells sorted from blood, collected in a trial of the OX40 agonist ivuxolimab. The CDR3 loop is CASSRYSGTSGSRGEQFF. The CDR3 nucleotides read TGTGCCAGCAGCCGATACTCGGGGACTAGCGGGAGCAGGGGTGAGCAGTTCTTC.